This T cell receptor beta chain is drawn from a study of blood T cell repertoires in COVID-19. Study-level background: COVID-19 samples collected from the United States, Italy and Spain covered acute and convalescent phases. PBMCs, B-cell-depleted T cells, or T cells were the source of the cDNA or gDNA that made up the material.

The table came from immunoSEQ multiplex PCR; TCRdb's copy has only in-frame clones and leaves some out. The profile shows about 380,000 clones, less than 90% of them singletons. Assignment of participants to cohorts was predicated upon participant-reported clinical history. V was trimmed by 1 base and J by 1 base, leaving 11 bases between them. CDR3 length: 16 amino acids. The V gene's germline CDR1 is SGHRS and CDR2 YFSETQ. The table lists this clone with a count of one. The chain is built from TRBV5-1 and TRBJ2-2; D possibly corresponds to TRBD1 (6 bases). This clonotype was obtained from a woman under 40 who had recovered from COVID-19. Specimen: PBMCs or T cells enriched from blood (not recorded which). Here the CDR3 DNA reads TGCGCCAGCAGCTTGAGGTCAGGGGTGAACACCGGGGAGCTGTTTTTT. Amino acids: CASSLRSGVNTGELFF.